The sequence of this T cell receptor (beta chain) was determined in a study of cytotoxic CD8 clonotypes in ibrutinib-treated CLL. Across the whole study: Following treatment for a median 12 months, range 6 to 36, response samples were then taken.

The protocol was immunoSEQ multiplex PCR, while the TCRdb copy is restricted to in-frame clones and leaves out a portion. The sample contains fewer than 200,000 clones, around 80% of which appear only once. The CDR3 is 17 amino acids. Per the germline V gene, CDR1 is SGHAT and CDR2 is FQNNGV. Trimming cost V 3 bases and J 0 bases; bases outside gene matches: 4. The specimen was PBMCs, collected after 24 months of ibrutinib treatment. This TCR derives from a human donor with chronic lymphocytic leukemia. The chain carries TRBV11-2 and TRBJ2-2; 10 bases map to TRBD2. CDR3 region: CASSFSSGGPNTGELFF. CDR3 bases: TGTGCCAGCAGCTTTTCTAGCGGGGGCCCGAACACCGGGGAGCTGTTTTTT.